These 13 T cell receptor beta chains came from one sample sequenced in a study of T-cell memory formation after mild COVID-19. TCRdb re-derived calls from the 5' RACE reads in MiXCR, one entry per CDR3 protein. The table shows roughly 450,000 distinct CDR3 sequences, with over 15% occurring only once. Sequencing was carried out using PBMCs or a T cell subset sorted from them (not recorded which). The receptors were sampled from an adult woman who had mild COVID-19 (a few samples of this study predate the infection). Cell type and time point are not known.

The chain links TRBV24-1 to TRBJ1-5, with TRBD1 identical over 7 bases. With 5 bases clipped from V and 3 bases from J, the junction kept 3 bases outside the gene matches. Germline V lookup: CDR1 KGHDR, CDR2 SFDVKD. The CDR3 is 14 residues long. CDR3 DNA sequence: TGTGCCACCAGTGCCGGGACAGACAATCAGCCCCAGCATTTT. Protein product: CATSAGTDNQPQHF.

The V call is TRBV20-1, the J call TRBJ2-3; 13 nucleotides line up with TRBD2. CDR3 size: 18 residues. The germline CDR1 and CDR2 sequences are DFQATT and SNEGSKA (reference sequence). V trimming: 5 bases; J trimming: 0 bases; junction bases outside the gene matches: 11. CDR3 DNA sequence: TGCAGTGCTCCCCGCCCGGGACTAGCGGGGACTAGCACAGATACGCAGTATTTT. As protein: CSAPRPGLAGTSTDTQYF.

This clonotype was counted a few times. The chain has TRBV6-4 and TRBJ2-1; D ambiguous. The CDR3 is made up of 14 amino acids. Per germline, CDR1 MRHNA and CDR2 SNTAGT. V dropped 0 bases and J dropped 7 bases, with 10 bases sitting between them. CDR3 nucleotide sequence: TGTGCCAGCAGTGACTCTCTTGAGGAGAATGAGCAGTTCTTC. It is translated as CASSDSLEENEQFF.

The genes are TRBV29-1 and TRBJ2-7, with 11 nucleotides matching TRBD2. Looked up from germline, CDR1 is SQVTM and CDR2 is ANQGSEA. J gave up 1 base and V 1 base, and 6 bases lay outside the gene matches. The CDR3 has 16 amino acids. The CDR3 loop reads CSVEATGTSGSYEQYF. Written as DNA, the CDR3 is TGCAGCGTTGAAGCGACCGGGACTAGCGGTTCCTACGAGCAGTACTTC.

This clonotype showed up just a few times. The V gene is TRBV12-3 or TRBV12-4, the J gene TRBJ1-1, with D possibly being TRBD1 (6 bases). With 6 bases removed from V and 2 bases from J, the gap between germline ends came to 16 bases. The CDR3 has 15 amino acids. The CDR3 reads CASSLRGTRNTEAFF. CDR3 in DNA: TGTGCCAGCAGCCTACGAGGGACAAGAAACACTGAAGCTTTCTTT.

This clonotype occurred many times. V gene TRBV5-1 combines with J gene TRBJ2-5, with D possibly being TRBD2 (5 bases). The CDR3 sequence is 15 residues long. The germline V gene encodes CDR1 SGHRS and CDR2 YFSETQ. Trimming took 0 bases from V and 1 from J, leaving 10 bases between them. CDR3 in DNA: TGCGCCAGCAGCTTGGAGGGCGGGCCCCAAGAGACCCAGTACTTC. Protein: CASSLEGGPQETQYF.

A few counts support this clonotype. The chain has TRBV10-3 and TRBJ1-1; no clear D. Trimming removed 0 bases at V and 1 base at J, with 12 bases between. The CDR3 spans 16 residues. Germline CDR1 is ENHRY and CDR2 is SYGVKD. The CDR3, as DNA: TGTGCCATCAGTGAGTCGAACGGGGTGCGGAACACTGAAGCTTTCTTT. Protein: CAISESNGVRNTEAFF.

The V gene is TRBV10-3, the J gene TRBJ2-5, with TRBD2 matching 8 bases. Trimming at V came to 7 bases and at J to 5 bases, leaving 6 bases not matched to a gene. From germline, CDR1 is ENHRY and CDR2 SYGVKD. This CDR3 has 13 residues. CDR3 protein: CAIKPSGLETQYF. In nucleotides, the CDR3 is TGTGCCATCAAGCCTAGCGGGCTGGAGACCCAGTACTTC.

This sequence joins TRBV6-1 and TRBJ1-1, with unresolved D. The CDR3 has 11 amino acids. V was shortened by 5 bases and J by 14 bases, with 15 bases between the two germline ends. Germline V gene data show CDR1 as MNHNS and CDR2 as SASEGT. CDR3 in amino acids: CASSILPWEFF. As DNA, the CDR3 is TGTGCCAGCAGTATACTCCCATGGGAATTCTTT.

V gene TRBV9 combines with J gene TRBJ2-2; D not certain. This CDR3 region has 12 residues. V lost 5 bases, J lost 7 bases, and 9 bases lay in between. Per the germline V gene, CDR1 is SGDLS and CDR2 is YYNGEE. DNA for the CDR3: TGTGCCAGCAGGAACGGAATCGGGGAGCTGTTTTTT. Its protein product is CASRNGIGELFF.

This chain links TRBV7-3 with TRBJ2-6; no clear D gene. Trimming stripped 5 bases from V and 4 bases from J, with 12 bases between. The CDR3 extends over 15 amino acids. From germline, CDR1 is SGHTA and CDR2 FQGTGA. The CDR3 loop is CASSVRHSGANVLTF. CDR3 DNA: TGTGCCAGCAGCGTAAGACACTCCGGGGCCAACGTCCTGACTTTC.

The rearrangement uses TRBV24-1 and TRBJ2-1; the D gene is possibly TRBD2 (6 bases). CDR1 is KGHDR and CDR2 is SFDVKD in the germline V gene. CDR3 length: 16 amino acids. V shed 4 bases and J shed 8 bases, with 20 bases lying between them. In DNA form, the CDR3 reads TGTGCCACCAGTGAAACCGGGACTCCGAGAACCGATGAGCAGTTCTTC. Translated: CATSETGTPRTDEQFF.

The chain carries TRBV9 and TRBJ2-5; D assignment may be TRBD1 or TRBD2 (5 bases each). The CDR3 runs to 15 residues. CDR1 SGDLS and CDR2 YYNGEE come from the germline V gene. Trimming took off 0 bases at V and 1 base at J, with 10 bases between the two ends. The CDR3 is CASSVGIGTQETQYF. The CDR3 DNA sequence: TGTGCCAGCAGCGTAGGCATAGGGACCCAAGAGACCCAGTACTTC.